This record looks at one TCR beta chain sequence and its context. The data derive from a study of blood T cell repertoires in COVID-19. Study-wide context: COVID-19 samples from acute and convalescent phases originated in the United States, Italy and Spain. T cells, B-cell-depleted T cells, or PBMCs provided the cDNA or gDNA that served as material.

Germline V gives CDR1 SNHLY, CDR2 FYNNEI. The CDR3 is made up of 17 amino acids. V lost 6 bases and J lost 10; bases outside the gene matches: 14. Two negative PCRs, clearance, or symptom resolution characterized the recovered Cohort 3 donors. The authors' processing: Amplification from reference gene primers served as the basis for estimated nucleated cell counts. TCRdb's table, derived via immunoSEQ multiplex PCR, lists solely in-frame clones and lacks some. Clone size and the V and J calls come from that table; the DNA yielded D and trimming. Of about 160,000 clones listed, 82% were seen once; the top ten hold around a sixth.

The origin of this receptor is a man in his 60s who had recovered from COVID-19. The material sequenced was PBMCs or T cells enriched from blood (not recorded which). This chain uses TRBV2 with TRBJ1-6; TRBD1 matches at 11 bases. The CDR3 DNA is TGTGCCAGCAGGACCCGGGACAGGGGGTCTGGGAAGTCACCCCTCCACTTT. It codes for CASRTRDRGSGKSPLHF.